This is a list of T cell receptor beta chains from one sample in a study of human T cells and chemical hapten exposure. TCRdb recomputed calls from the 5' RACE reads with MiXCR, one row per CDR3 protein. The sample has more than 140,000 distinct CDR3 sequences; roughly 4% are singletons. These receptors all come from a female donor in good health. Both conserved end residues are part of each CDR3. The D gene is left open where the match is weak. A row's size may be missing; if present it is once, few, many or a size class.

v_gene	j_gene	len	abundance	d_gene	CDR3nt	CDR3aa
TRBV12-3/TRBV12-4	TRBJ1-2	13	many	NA	TGTGCCAGCAGTTCGGGGGCTTCGGATGGCTACACCTTC	CASSSGASDGYTF
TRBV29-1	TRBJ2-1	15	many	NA	TGCAGCGATACCACCCGGGGGGCCCTCAACAATGAGCAGTTCTTC	CSDTTRGALNNEQFF
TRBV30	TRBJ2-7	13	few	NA	TGTGCCTGGAGTGTACCAGGAGGGTACGAGCAGTACTTC	CAWSVPGGYEQYF
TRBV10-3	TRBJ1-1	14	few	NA	TGTGCCATCAATCAAAACCTACTGAACACTGAAGCTTTCTTT	CAINQNLLNTEAFF
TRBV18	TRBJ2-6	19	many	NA	TGTGCCAGCTCACCCGAAACTCCGGGGTCCAGCTCTGGGGCCAACGTCCTGACTTTC	CASSPETPGSSSGANVLTF
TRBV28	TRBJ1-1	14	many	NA	TGTGCCAGCAGTTGGAGAGGAGGGTACACTGAAGCTTTCTTT	CASSWRGGYTEAFF
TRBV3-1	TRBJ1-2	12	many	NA	TGTGCCAGCAGCCCGGACCCATATGGCTACACCTTC	CASSPDPYGYTF
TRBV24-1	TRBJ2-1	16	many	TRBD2	TGTGCCACCAGTGCCTCCGGACTAGCGAGTTACAATGAGCAGTTCTTC	CATSASGLASYNEQFF
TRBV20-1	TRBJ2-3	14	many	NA	TGCAGTGCTAGAGATCCGGGGGGCACAGATACGCAGTATTTT	CSARDPGGTDTQYF
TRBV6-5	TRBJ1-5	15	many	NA	TGTGCCAGCAGGGACACCCGCCAATTTCATCAGCCCCAGCATTTT	CASRDTRQFHQPQHF
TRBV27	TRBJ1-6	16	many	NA	TGTGCCAGCAGTTTAAGAGGCGCAGGCTATAATTCACCCCTCCACTTT	CASSLRGAGYNSPLHF
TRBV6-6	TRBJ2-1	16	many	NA	TGTGCCAGCAGTTACTCGGGGGGGGCCGTTTTGCATGAGCAGTTCTTC	CASSYSGGAVLHEQFF
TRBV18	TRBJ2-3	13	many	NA	TGTGCCAGCTTCGCCGGGGGCACAGATACGCAGTATTTT	CASFAGGTDTQYF
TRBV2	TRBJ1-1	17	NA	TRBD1	TGTGCCAGCAGTGACGACAGGGAGGACCCCCTGGGCACTGAAGCTTTCTTT	CASSDDREDPLGTEAFF
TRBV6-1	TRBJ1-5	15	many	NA	TGTGCCAGCAGTGATTGGGGGGCGAGTGTTCAGCCCCAGCATTTT	CASSDWGASVQPQHF
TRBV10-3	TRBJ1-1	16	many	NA	TGTGCCATCAGTCCGTGGGGGGGGCAGGAGGACACTGAAGCTTTCTTT	CAISPWGGQEDTEAFF
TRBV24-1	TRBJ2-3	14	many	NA	TGTGCCACCAGTCCGCAAAAGAACTTAGATACGCAGTATTTT	CATSPQKNLDTQYF
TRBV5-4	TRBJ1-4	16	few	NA	TGTGCCAGCAGCTTGGAAATCGGGGCAACTAATGAAAAACTGTTTTTT	CASSLEIGATNEKLFF
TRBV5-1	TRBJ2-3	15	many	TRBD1	TGCGCCAGCAGCTTGGACAGGGGCGGCACAGATACGCAGTATTTT	CASSLDRGGTDTQYF
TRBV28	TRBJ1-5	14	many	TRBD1	TGTGCCAGCAGGTGGACAGGGGGCAGGCAGCCCCAGCATTTT	CASRWTGGRQPQHF
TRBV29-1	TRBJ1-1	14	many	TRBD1	TGCAGCGTTTTGGATGGACAGGCCAACACTGAAGCTTTCTTT	CSVLDGQANTEAFF
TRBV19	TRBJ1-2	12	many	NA	TGTGCCAGTAGTCAGAGCAGGGTCGGCTACACCTTC	CASSQSRVGYTF
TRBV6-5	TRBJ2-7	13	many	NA	TGTGCCAGCAGCAGGACAGCCTACTACGAGCAGTACTTC	CASSRTAYYEQYF
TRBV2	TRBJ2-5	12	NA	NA	TGTGCCAGCAGTGAATTCCGAGAGACCCAGTACTTC	CASSEFRETQYF